One sample yielded the 31 T cell receptor beta chains listed below, sequenced in a study of cytomegalovirus exposure and HLA in healthy donors. PCR employed 60 Vbeta and 13 Jbeta primers. The method was immunoSEQ multiplex PCR; TCRdb's version includes in-frame clones alone and lacks a portion of them. This repertoire shows around 100,000 clones, about 71% found once; its top ten account for about 3.5%. Material: PBMCs. All receptors come from a woman aged 50 to 60 in good health and CMV-seronegative.

This chain links TRBV10-3 with TRBJ2-1; TRBD2 matches at 9 bases. CDR3 length: 14 amino acids. V shed 7 bases and J 4 bases; nucleotides not matched to a gene: 5. CDR1 is ENHRY and CDR2 is SYGVKD in the germline V gene. The chain's CDR3 is CAIMPSGDYNEQFF. The DNA for the CDR3 is TGTGCCATCATGCCTAGCGGGGATTACAATGAGCAGTTCTTC.

V and J are TRBV5-6 and TRBJ1-3; D is unresolved. CDR1 is SGHDT, CDR2 YYEEEE, per germline. V gave up 1 base and J gave up 0 bases, with 5 bases separating them. This CDR3 region has 14 residues. The CDR3 region has the DNA TGTGCCAGCAGCTTGTTCTACTCTGGAAACACCATATATTTT. This translates into CASSLFYSGNTIYF.

The V and J genes are TRBV11-2 and TRBJ2-5; D remains ambiguous. The CDR3 contains 11 residues. CDR1 is SGHAT and CDR2 is FQNNGV in the germline V gene. Trimming stripped 1 base from V and 5 bases from J, with 2 bases between. The CDR3 reads CASSLAETQYF. The CDR3 region has the DNA TGTGCCAGCAGCTTAGCGGAGACCCAGTACTTC.

The table lists this clone with a count of one. This chain links TRBV5-4 with TRBJ1-1; D unclear. V lost 5 bases, J lost 5 bases, and 16 bases lay in between. This CDR3 comprises 14 residues. CDR1 SGHNT and CDR2 YYREEE come from the germline V gene (reference sequence). CDR3 loop: CASSSSRERTEAFF. DNA for the CDR3: TGTGCCAGCAGTTCCAGTAGGGAGAGGACTGAAGCTTTCTTT. The whole variable domain, filled in from reference TRBV5-4 and TRBJ1-1, reads ETGVTQSPTHLIKTRGQQVTLRCSSQSGHNTVSWYQQALGQGPQFIFQYYREEENGRGNFPPRFSGLQFPNYSSELNVNALELDDSALYLCASSSSRERTEAFFGQGTRLTVV.

This chain's CDR3 is CASSKFGRTANEKLFF. As DNA, the CDR3 is TGTGCCAGCAGCAAGTTTGGAAGGACAGCTAATGAAAAACTGTTTTTT. The chain carries TRBV2 and TRBJ1-4; TRBD1 is a possible D gene (6 bases). V was pared by 6 bases and J by 3 bases, with 17 bases between. In germline, CDR1 is SNHLY, CDR2 FYNNEI. CDR3 length equals 16 residues.

The chain uses TRBV13 and TRBJ2-7; 7 bases are shared with TRBD2. V trimming: 2 bases; J trimming: 2 bases; junction bases outside the gene matches: 6. The germline V gene encodes CDR1 PRHDT and CDR2 FYEKMQ (reference sequence). The length of the CDR3 is 15 residues. The DNA for the CDR3 is TGTGCCAGCAGCTTACGACCTAGCGGCACCTACGAGCAGTACTTC. It encodes CASSLRPSGTYEQYF.

This CDR3 is CASPGAGGLTRTEAFF. The CDR3 DNA is TGCGCCAGTCCGGGGGCAGGGGGCCTAACTAGAACTGAAGCTTTCTTT. The J gene is TRBJ1-1, the V gene TRBV23-1; 8 bases are shared with TRBD1. TRBV23-1 is given ORF status, its function remaining uncertain. The CDR3 runs to 16 residues. Trimming cost V 9 bases and J 5 bases; bases outside gene matches: 17.

This clone was recorded once. The CDR3 sequence: CASLQGRNTEAFF. CDR3 nucleotides: TGTGCCAGTCTACAGGGTCGGAACACTGAAGCTTTCTTT. V is TRBV7-2 and J is TRBJ1-1; D is possibly TRBD1 (6 bases). Germline CDR1 SGHTA, CDR2 FQGNSA. The CDR3 runs to 13 residues. Trimming stripped 9 bases from V and 1 base from J, with 12 bases between.

This clone was seen only a few times. This chain connects TRBV7-8 to TRBJ2-3; 9 bases fit TRBD1. Looked up from germline, CDR1 is SGHVS and CDR2 is FQNEAQ. The CDR3 contains 16 residues. Trimming took 5 bases from V and 0 from J; bases not matched to a gene: 6. The CDR3 loop reads CASSPWTGVSTDTQYF. The CDR3 DNA reads as TGTGCCAGCAGCCCTTGGACAGGGGTTAGCACAGATACGCAGTATTTT.

The chain carries TRBV7-9 and TRBJ2-5; a weak D match, TRBD2 (6 bases). This CDR3 is built from 15 residues. V was shortened by 2 bases and J by 2 bases, with 12 bases between the two germline ends. Germline V CDR1 and CDR2: SEHNR, FQNEAQ (reference sequence). CDR3 protein: CASSLLGSGQETQYF. For the CDR3, the DNA is TGTGCCAGCAGCTTACTAGGTAGCGGTCAAGAGACCCAGTACTTC.

This chain connects TRBV27 to TRBJ1-2, with D possibly TRBD1 on 5 matching bases. Germline-derived CDR1 and CDR2 are MNHEY and SMNVEV (reference sequence). The CDR3 contains 15 residues. Trimming shortened V by 0 bases and J by 0 bases, and 8 bases separated the two germline ends. The CDR3 spells CASSLSGGTNYGYTF. CDR3 coding DNA: TGTGCCAGCAGTTTATCGGGGGGAACTAACTATGGCTACACCTTC.

The V call is TRBV9, the J call TRBJ2-2; 12 bases agree with TRBD2. Germline V gives CDR1 SGDLS, CDR2 YYNGEE. The V segment lost 0 bases and the J segment 5 bases; nucleotides outside the gene matches: 8. CDR3 length: 18 amino acids. CDR3 DNA sequence: TGTGCCAGCAGCGTAGCGGCTAGCGGGAGGGCCCGGACCGGGGAGCTGTTTTTT. Residues: CASSVAASGRARTGELFF.

This clone was observed once. The chain employs TRBV11-2 and TRBJ2-5; 9 nucleotides agree with TRBD1. The germline gives CDR1 SGHAT, CDR2 FQNNGV. CDR3 size: 16 residues. V lost 5 bases, J lost 4 bases, and 11 bases stayed unmatched. This CDR3 is CASSPLGTGRGETQYF. The CDR3 bases are TGTGCCAGCAGCCCACTAGGGACAGGGCGGGGAGAGACCCAGTACTTC.

A few counts support this clone. The V gene is TRBV30, the J gene TRBJ2-2; D is unresolved. Trimming stripped 0 bases from V and 5 bases from J, with 4 bases between. The CDR3 has 12 residues. The germline V gene encodes CDR1 GTSNPN and CDR2 SVGIG (reference sequence). The CDR3 DNA reads as TGTGCCTGGAGTGTGTTAACCGGGGAGCTGTTTTTT. Residues: CAWSVLTGELFF.

This chain uses TRBV10-3 with TRBJ2-3; 10 bases are shared with TRBD2. The germline V gene has CDR1 ENHRY and CDR2 SYGVKD. CDR3 size: 18 residues. Trimming took 0 bases from V and 2 from J; bases not matched to a gene: 8. The CDR3, as DNA: TGTGCCATCAGTGAGTCATGGGCTAGCGGGGGTCCCACAGATACGCAGTATTTT. It codes for CAISESWASGGPTDTQYF.

This sequence joins TRBV12-5 and TRBJ1-2, with TRBD1 as a possible D gene (5 bases). Trimming removed 6 bases from V and 4 bases from J, with 15 bases in between. This CDR3 comprises 14 residues. From germline, CDR1 is LGHNT and CDR2 FRNRAP. DNA of the CDR3: TGTGCTAGTGGCCTGGGACTGGGGGTCTATGGCTACACCTTC. Translated: CASGLGLGVYGYTF.

This clone was seen a few times. The chain is built from TRBV7-9 and TRBJ2-1; 7 nucleotides align to TRBD2. Germline CDR1 and CDR2: SEHNR and FQNEAQ (reference sequence). Unmatched junction bases numbered 13, after V lost 8 bases and J lost 6 bases. The CDR3 runs 15 residues. CDR3 in amino acids: CASELSQGGFNEQFF. The CDR3 DNA is TGTGCCAGCGAACTTAGTCAGGGAGGGTTCAATGAGCAGTTCTTC. The full variable domain, in which reference TRBV7-9 and TRBJ2-1 provide the parts outside the CDR3, is DTGVSQNPRHKITKRGQNVTFRCDPISEHNRLYWYRQTLGQGPEFLTYFQNEAQLEKSRLLSDRFSAERPKGSFSTLEIQRTEQGDSAMYLCASELSQGGFNEQFFGPGTRLTVL.

The chain has TRBV21-1 and TRBJ1-2. TRBV21-1 is classified as a pseudogene. The CDR3 has 16 amino acids. CDR3 nucleotides: TGTGCCAGCAGCAACACCATAGCCTGCCTCCGATCTGGCTACACCTTC. As protein: CASSNTIACLRSGYTF.

This clone was detected a few times. The CDR3 DNA reads as TGTGCCTGGAGTCGACAGGGGGCGAGCACAGATACGCAGTATTTT. Protein product: CAWSRQGASTDTQYF. The rearrangement joins TRBV30 to TRBJ2-3, with 10 nucleotides matching TRBD1. The V segment lost 2 bases and the J segment 0 bases; nucleotides outside the gene matches: 2. The CDR3 covers 15 residues. Germline assignment: CDR1 GTSNPN and CDR2 SVGIG (reference sequence).

DNA of the CDR3: TGTGCCAGCAGCTCGACAGGGGGCGCTGGGGCCAACGTCCTGACTTTC. Residues: CASSSTGGAGANVLTF. The chain carries TRBV7-6 and TRBJ2-6, with 10 bases fitting TRBD1. V was pared by 4 bases and J by 2 bases, with 2 bases of the junction left unmatched. The CDR3 consists of 16 residues. The germline V gene has CDR1 SGHVS and CDR2 FNYEAQ. Variable domain in full (rest from reference TRBV7-6 and TRBJ2-6): GAGVSQSPRYKVTKRGQDVALRCDPISGHVSLYWYRQALGQGPEFLTYFNYEAQQDKSGLPNDRFSAERPEGSISTLTIQRTEQRDSAMYRCASSSTGGAGANVLTFGAGSRLTVL.

The chain is built from TRBV10-2 and TRBJ1-1; 7 bases are shared with TRBD1. J was trimmed by 5 bases and V by 5 bases; bases with no gene match: 17. The CDR3 length is 17 residues. The V gene's germline CDR1 is WSHSY and CDR2 SAAADI. The CDR3 DNA reads TGCGCCAGCAGTCCCGGGGTATACGGACAGGATCCAACTGAAGCTTTCTTT. Translated, it gives CASSPGVYGQDPTEAFF.

The rearrangement joins TRBV5-8 to TRBJ2-3; 7 bases fit TRBD1. Germline values: CDR1 SGHTS, CDR2 YDEGEE. V lost 3 bases and J lost 8; bases outside the gene matches: 24. CDR3 length: 19 residues. CDR3 residues: CASSSRWVDRQGAIVTQYF. The CDR3 DNA follows: TGTGCCAGCAGCTCACGCTGGGTCGACCGACAGGGTGCGATTGTTACGCAGTATTTT.

This clone showed up just a few times. The chain recombines TRBV7-9 with TRBJ2-2; 11 bases align to TRBD2. With V trimmed by 7 bases and J by 6 bases, 10 bases remained unmatched. CDR3 length: 16 amino acids. Looked up from germline, CDR1 is SEHNR and CDR2 is FQNEAQ (reference sequence). The CDR3 DNA reads as TGTGCCAGCATCAACCCGACTAGCGGGATTCCCGGGGAGCTGTTTTTT. Translating it yields CASINPTSGIPGELFF.

This clone was counted a single time. This chain links TRBV7-2 with TRBJ1-3, with TRBD1 matching 9 bases. V lost 5 bases to trimming and J lost 8 bases; unmatched junction nucleotides: 16. This CDR3 has 17 residues. The germline V gene has CDR1 SGHTA and CDR2 FQGNSA. The CDR3 spells CASSRTGGAGGRDTIYF. The CDR3 DNA reads as TGTGCCAGCAGCCGTACAGGGGGCGCGGGGGGCAGGGACACCATATATTTT. Full variable domain (missing parts from reference TRBV7-2 and TRBJ1-3): GAGVSQSPSNKVTEKGKDVELRCDPISGHTALYWYRQSLGQGLEFLIYFQGNSAPDKSGLPSDRFSAERTGGSVSTLTIQRTQQEDSAVYLCASSRTGGAGGRDTIYFGEGSWLTVV.

This clone showed up just a few times. J is TRBJ2-5 and V is TRBV14, with TRBD1 as a possible D gene (5 bases). With 2 bases removed from V and 7 bases from J, the gap between germline ends came to 11 bases. The CDR3 contains 13 residues. The germline V gene has CDR1 SGHDN and CDR2 FVKESK. For the CDR3, the DNA is TGTGCCAGCAGCCAACTCCGTGGGGCGACCCAGTACTTC. This codes for CASSQLRGATQYF. The complete variable domain, with remaining parts taken from reference TRBV14 and TRBJ2-5, reads EAGVTQFPSHSVIEKGQTVTLRCDPISGHDNLYWYRRVMGKEIKFLLHFVKESKQDESGMPNNRFLAERTGGTYSTLKVQPAELEDSGVYFCASSQLRGATQYFGPGTRLLVL.

The V call is TRBV7-6, the J call TRBJ2-2, with 8 bases identical to TRBD1. Germline-derived CDR1 and CDR2 are SGHVS and FNYEAQ. CDR3 length: 14 amino acids. V trimming: 10 bases; J trimming: 3 bases; junction bases outside the gene matches: 7. CDR3 sequence reads: CATRDRGDTGELFF. The DNA of the CDR3 is TGTGCCACTAGAGACAGGGGTGACACCGGGGAGCTGTTTTTT.

The rearrangement uses TRBV6-6 and TRBJ1-5; 9 bases align to TRBD1. CDR3 size: 14 residues. Germline values: CDR1 MNHNY, CDR2 SVGAGI (reference sequence). J lost 6 bases, V lost 7 bases, and 7 bases had no gene match. The chain's CDR3 is CASTDRGGGQPQHF. CDR3 coding DNA: TGTGCCAGCACGGACAGGGGCGGGGGTCAGCCCCAGCATTTT.

The rearrangement uses TRBV30 and TRBJ2-5; a weak D match, TRBD2 (5 bases). The DNA end is a closer match to TRBJ2-7, so the J assignment may be wrong. The germline V gene encodes CDR1 GTSNPN and CDR2 SVGIG (reference sequence). This CDR3 contains 13 residues. CDR3 nucleotides: TGTGCACATGGACTTTCGGGGAACTACGAGCAGTACTTC. This translates into CAHGLSGNYEQYF.

The chain joins TRBV27 to TRBJ1-1; D remains unclear. Germline V gene data show CDR1 as MNHEY and CDR2 as SMNVEV (reference sequence). This CDR3 has 14 amino acids. V was trimmed by 5 bases and J by 4 bases, leaving 14 bases between them. CDR3 sequence reads: CASSPEGWVTEAFF. The CDR3 DNA is TGTGCCAGCAGTCCCGAGGGATGGGTCACTGAAGCTTTCTTT.

V gene TRBV20-1 combines with J gene TRBJ2-2; no definite D call. Germline assignment: CDR1 DFQATT and CDR2 SNEGSKA (reference sequence). The CDR3 is 11 residues long. Trimming removed 4 bases at V and 6 bases at J, with 6 bases between. CDR3 loop: CSAMGPGELFF. The CDR3 nucleotides are TGCAGTGCTATGGGCCCCGGGGAGCTGTTTTTT.

The rearrangement uses TRBV1 and TRBJ2-1; TRBD2, the table's D call, lacks a check against the DNA. TRBV1 is annotated as a pseudogene. The CDR3 has 11 residues. The DNA of the CDR3 is TGCACCAGCAGCCCCGGGTTTGAGCAGTTCTTC. Translating gives CTSSPGFEQFF.